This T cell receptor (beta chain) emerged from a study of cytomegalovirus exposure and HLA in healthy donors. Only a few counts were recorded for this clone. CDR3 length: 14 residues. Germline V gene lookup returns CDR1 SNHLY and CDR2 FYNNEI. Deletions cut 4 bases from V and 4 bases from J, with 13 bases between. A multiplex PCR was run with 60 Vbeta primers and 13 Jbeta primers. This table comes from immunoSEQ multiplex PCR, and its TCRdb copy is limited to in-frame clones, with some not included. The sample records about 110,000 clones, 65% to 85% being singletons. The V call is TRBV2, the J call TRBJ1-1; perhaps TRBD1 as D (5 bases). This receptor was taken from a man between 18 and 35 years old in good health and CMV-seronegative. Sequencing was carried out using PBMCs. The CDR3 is CASSVSMGGTEAFF. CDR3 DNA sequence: TGTGCCAGCAGTGTGTCTATGGGGGGCACTGAAGCTTTCTTT.